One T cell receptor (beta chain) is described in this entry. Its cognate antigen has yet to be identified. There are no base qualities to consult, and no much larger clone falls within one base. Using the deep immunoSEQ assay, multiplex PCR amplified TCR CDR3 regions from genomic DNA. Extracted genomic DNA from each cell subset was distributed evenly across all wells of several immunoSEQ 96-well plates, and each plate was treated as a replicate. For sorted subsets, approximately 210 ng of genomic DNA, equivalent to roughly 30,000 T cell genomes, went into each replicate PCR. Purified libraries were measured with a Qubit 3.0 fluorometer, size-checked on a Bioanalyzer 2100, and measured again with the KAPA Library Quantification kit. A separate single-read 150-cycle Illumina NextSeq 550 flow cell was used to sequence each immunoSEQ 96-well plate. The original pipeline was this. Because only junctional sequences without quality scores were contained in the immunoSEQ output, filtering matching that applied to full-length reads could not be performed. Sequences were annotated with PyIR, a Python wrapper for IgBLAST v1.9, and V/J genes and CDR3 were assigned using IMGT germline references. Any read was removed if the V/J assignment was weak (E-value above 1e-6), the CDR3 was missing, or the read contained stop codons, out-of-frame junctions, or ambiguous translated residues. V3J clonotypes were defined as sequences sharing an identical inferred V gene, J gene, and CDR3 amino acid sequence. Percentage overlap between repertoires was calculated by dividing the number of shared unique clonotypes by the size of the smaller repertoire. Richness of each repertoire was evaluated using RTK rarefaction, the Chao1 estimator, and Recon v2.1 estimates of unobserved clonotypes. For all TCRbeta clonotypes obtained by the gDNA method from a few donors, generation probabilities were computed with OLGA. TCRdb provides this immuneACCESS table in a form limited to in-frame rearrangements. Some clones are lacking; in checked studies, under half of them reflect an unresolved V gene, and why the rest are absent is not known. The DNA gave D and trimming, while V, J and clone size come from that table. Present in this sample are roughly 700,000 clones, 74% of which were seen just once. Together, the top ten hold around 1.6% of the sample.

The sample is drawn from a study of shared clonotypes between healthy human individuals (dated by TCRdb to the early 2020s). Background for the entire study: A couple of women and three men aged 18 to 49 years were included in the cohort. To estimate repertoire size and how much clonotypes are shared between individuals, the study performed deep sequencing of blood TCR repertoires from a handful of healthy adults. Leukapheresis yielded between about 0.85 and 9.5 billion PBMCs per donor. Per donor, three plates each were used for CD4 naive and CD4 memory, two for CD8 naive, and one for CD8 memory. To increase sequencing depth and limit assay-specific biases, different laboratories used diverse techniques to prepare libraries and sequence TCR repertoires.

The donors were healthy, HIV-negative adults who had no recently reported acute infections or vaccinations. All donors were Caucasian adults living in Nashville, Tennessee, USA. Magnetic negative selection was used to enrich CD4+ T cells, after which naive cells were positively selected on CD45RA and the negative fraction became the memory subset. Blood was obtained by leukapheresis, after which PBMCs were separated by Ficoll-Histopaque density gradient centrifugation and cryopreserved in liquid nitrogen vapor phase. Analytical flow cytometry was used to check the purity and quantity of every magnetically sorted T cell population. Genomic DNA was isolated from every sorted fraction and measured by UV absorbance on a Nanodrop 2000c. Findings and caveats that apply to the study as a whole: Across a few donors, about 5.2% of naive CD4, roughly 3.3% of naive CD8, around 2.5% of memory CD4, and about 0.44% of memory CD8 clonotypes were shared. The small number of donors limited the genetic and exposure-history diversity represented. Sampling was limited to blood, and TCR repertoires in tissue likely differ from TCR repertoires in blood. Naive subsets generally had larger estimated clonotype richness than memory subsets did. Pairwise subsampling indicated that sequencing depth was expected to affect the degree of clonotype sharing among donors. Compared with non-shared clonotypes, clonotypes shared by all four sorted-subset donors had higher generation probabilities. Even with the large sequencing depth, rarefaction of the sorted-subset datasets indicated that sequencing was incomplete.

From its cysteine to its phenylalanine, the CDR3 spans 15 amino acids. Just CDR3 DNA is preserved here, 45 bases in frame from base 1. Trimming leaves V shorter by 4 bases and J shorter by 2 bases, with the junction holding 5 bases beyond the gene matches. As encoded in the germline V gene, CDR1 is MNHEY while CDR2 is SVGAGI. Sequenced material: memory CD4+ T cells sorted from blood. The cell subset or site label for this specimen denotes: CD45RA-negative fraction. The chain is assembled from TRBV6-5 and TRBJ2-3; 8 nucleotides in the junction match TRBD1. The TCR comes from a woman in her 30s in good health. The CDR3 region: CASSSTGDFTDTQYF. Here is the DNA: TGTGCCAGCAGTTCGACAGGGGACTTCACAGATACGCAGTATTTT.